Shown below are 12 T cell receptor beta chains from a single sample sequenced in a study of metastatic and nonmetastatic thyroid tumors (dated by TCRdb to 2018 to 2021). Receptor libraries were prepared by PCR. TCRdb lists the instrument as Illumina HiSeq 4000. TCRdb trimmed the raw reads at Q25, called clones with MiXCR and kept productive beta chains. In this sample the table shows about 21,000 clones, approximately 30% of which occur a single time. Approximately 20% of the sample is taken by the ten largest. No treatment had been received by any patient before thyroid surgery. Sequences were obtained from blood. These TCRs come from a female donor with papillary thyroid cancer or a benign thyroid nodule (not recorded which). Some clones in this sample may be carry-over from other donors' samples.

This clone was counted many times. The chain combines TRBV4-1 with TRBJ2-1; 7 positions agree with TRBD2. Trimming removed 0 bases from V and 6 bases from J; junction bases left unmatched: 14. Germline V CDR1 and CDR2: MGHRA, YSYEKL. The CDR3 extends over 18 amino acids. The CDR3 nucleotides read TGCGCCAGCAGCCAAGATAATGTGCGGGGAGGGATCCGCAATGAGCAGTTCTTC. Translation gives CASSQDNVRGGIRNEQFF.

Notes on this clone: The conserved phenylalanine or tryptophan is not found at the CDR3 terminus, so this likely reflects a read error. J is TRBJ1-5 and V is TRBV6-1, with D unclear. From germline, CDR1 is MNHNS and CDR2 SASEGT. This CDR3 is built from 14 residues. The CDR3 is CASRFSFSTQPQHV. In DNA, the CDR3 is TGTGCCAGCAGGTTCAGCTTTAGCACTCAGCCCCAGCATGTT.

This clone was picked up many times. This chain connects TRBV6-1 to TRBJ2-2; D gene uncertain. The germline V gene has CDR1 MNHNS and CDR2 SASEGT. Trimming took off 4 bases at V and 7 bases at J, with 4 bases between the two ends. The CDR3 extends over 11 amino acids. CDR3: CASSAGGELFF. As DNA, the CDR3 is TGTGCCAGCAGTGCCGGCGGGGAGCTGTTTTTT.

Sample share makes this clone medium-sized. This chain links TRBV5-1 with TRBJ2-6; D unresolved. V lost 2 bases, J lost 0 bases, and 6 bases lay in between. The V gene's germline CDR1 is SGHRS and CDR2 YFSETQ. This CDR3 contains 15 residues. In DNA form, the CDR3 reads TGCGCCAGCAGCTTTCGGGTCTCTGGGGCCAACGTCCTGACTTTC. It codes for CASSFRVSGANVLTF.

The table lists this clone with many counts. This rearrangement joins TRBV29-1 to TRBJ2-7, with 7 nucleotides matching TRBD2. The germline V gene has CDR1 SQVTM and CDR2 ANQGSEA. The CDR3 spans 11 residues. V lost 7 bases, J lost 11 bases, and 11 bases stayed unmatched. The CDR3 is CSGPAGVEKYF. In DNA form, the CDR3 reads TGCAGCGGTCCCGCGGGGGTTGAGAAGTACTTC.

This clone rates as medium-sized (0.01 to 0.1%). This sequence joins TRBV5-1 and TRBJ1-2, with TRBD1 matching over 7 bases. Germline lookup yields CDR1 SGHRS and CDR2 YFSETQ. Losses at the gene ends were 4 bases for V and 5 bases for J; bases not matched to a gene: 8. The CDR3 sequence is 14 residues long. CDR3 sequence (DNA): TGCGCCAGCAGCCCTGGGACAGAGAATTATGGCTACACCTTC. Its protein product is CASSPGTENYGYTF.

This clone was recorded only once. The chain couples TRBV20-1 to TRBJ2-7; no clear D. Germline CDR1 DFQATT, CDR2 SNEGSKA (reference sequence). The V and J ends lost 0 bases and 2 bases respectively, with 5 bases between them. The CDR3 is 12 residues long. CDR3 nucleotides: TGCAGTGCTAGAGATCGGGCCTACGAGCAGTACTTC. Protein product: CSARDRAYEQYF.

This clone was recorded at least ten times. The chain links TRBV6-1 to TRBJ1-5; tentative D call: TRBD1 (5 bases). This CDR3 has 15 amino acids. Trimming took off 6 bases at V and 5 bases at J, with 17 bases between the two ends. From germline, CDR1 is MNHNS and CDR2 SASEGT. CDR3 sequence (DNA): TGTGCCAGCAGAAACCGGGACGGGGGGTATCAGCCCCAGCATTTT. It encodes CASRNRDGGYQPQHF.

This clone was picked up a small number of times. CDR3: CASSSGQFYSGANVLTF. CDR3 in DNA: TGTGCCAGCAGCTCGGGACAGTTTTACTCTGGGGCCAACGTCCTGACTTTC. The V call is TRBV6-1, the J call TRBJ2-6, with 7 bases lining up with TRBD1. This CDR3 is 17 amino acids long. The germline CDR1 and CDR2 sequences are MNHNS and SASEGT. Trimming removed 6 bases from V and 0 bases from J; junction bases left unmatched: 8.

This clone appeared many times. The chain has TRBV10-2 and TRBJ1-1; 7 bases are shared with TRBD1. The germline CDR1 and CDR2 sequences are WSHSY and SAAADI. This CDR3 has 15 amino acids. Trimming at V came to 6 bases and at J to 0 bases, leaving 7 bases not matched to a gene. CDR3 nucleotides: TGCGCCAGCAGCGTATCGGGACAGCTGAACACTGAAGCTTTCTTT. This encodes CASSVSGQLNTEAFF.

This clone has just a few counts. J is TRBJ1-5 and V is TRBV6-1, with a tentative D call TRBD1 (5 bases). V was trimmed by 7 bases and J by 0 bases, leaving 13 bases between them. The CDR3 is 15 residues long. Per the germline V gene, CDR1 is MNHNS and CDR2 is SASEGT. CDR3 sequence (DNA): TGTGCCAGCATCTTGGGGGAGTTTAGCAATCAGCCCCAGCATTTT. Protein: CASILGEFSNQPQHF.

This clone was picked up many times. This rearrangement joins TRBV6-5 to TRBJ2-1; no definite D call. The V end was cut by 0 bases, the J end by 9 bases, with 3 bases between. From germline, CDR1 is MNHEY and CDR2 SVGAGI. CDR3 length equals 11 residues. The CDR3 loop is CASSYSIEQFF. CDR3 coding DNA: TGTGCCAGCAGTTACTCTATTGAGCAGTTCTTC.